Following are 7 T cell receptor beta chains from one sample sequenced in a study of blood T cell repertoires in COVID-19. The method was immunoSEQ multiplex PCR; TCRdb's version includes in-frame clones alone and lacks a portion of them. The sample consists of 200,000 to 300,000 clones, around 89% of them appearing once. Sequenced material: PBMCs or T cells enriched from blood (not recorded which). The receptors originated from a woman in her 40s with acute COVID-19.

This chain joins TRBV24-1 and TRBJ1-2; D remains unclear. The germline V gene has CDR1 KGHDR and CDR2 SFDVKD. CDR3 length: 13 residues. The V end was cut by 5 bases, the J end by 3 bases, with 9 bases between. This CDR3 is CATSGVTDYGYTF. CDR3 sequence (DNA): TGTGCCACCAGTGGCGTAACTGACTATGGCTACACCTTC.

Note on this clone: Other DNA sequences in this specimen translate into the identical CDR3. The J gene is TRBJ1-3, the V gene TRBV5-4; 7 nucleotides agree with TRBD1. V lost 0 bases, J lost 0 bases, and 0 bases stayed unmatched. The CDR3 consists of 15 residues. In germline, CDR1 is SGHNT, CDR2 YYREEE (reference sequence). CDR3 nucleotide sequence: TGTGCCAGCAGCTTGGGGACAGGCTCTGGAAACACCATATATTTT. Translating gives CASSLGTGSGNTIYF.

This chain links TRBV27 with TRBJ1-1; TRBD1 aligns across 7 bases. From germline, CDR1 is MNHEY and CDR2 SMNVEV (reference sequence). V lost 5 bases, J lost 4 bases, and 13 bases stayed unmatched. The CDR3 has 16 amino acids. CDR3: CASSAPQGGGGTEAFF. The CDR3 DNA reads as TGTGCCAGCAGTGCCCCTCAGGGGGGTGGTGGCACTGAAGCTTTCTTT.

This chain connects TRBV6-5 to TRBJ2-7; 8 nucleotides match TRBD2. J lost 2 bases, V lost 10 bases, and 10 bases had no gene match. This CDR3 spans 14 amino acids. Looked up from germline, CDR1 is MNHEY and CDR2 is SVGAGI. CDR3 bases: TGTGCCACCACACGGGAGGGACGTGCCTACGAGCAGTACTTC. This sequence encodes CATTREGRAYEQYF.

The chain joins TRBV5-4 to TRBJ1-6; TRBD1 matches 7 bases. The V segment lost 3 bases and the J segment 7 bases; nucleotides outside the gene matches: 4. The CDR3 extends over 14 amino acids. Germline V gene lookup returns CDR1 SGHNT and CDR2 YYREEE (reference sequence). DNA for the CDR3: TGTGCCAGCAGCTCGGACAGGTTCAATTCACCCCTCCACTTT. Its translation: CASSSDRFNSPLHF.

The chain combines TRBV3-1 (or the pseudogene TRBV3-2) with TRBJ1-1; perhaps TRBD1 as D (5 bases). This CDR3 has 14 residues. Per germline, CDR1 LGHDT and CDR2 YNNKEL (reference sequence). V shed 2 bases and J shed 7 bases, with 14 bases lying between them. The CDR3 here is CASSQRGGTDEAFF. As DNA, the CDR3 is TGTGCCAGCAGCCAAAGAGGCGGGACGGATGAAGCTTTCTTT.

The genes are TRBV24-1 and TRBJ2-5; 10 bases line up with TRBD2. The V gene end was trimmed by 3 bases and the J gene end by 2 bases; junction bases not matched to a gene: 2. CDR1 is KGHDR, CDR2 SFDVKD, per germline. The CDR3 is made up of 15 amino acids. The CDR3 region is CATSDLAGDQETQYF. CDR3 DNA sequence: TGTGCCACCAGTGATCTAGCGGGAGATCAAGAGACCCAGTACTTC.